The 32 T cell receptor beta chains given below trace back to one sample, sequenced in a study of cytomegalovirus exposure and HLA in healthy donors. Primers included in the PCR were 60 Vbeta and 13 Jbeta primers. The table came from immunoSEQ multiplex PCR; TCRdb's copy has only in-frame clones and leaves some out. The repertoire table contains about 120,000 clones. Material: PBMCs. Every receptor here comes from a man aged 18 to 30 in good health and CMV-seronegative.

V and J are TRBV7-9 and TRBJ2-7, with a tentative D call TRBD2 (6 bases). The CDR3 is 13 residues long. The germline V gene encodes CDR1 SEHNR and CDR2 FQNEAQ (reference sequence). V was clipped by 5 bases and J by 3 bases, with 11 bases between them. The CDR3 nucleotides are TGTGCCAGCAGCCTGTGGGACTTCTACGAGCAGTACTTC. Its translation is CASSLWDFYEQYF. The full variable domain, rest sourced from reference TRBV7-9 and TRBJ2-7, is DTGVSQNPRHKITKRGQNVTFRCDPISEHNRLYWYRQTLGQGPEFLTYFQNEAQLEKSRLLSDRFSAERPKGSFSTLEIQRTEQGDSAMYLCASSLWDFYEQYFGPGTRLTVT.

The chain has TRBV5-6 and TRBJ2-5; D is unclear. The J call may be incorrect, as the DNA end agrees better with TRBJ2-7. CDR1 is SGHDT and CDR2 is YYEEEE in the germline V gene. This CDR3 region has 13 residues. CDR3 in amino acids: CASSLLLFYEQYF. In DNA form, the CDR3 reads TGTGCCAGCAGCTTGCTCTTGTTCTACGAGCAGTACTTC.

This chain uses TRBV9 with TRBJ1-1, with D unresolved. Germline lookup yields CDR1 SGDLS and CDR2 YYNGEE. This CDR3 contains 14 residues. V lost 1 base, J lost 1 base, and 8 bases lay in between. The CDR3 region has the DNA TGTGCCAGCAGCGTACTACGGGAGAACACTGAAGCTTTCTTT. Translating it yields CASSVLRENTEAFF.

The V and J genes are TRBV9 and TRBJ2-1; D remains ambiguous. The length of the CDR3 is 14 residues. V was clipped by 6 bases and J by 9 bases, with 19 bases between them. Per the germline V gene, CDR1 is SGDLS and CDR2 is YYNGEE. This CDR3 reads CASTKRTDTAEQFF. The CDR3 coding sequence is TGTGCCAGCACGAAACGAACAGACACAGCTGAGCAGTTCTTC.

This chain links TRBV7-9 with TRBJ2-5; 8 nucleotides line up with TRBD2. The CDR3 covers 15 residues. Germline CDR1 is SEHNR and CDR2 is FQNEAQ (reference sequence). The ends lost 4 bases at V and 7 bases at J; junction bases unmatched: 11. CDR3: CASSSRLAKRGTQYF. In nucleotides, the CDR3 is TGTGCCAGCAGCTCACGACTAGCGAAGAGAGGGACCCAGTACTTC.

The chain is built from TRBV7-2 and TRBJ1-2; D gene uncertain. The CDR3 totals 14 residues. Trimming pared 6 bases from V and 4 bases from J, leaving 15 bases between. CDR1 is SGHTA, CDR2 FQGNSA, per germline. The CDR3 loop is CASRPPQPLYGYTF. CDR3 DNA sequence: TGTGCCAGCAGACCCCCACAGCCTCTCTATGGCTACACCTTC.

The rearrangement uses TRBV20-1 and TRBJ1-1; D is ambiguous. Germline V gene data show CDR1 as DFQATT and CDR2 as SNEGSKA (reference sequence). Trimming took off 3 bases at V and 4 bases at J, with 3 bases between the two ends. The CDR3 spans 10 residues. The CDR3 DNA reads TGCAGTGCTAGCCTCACTGAAGCTTTCTTT. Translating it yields CSASLTEAFF.

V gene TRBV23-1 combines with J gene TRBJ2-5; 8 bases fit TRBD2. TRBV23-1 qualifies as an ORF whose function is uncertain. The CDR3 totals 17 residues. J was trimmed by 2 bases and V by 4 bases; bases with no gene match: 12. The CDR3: CASSRPLRSGAQETQYF. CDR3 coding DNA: TGCGCCAGCAGTCGCCCACTACGTAGCGGGGCACAAGAGACCCAGTACTTC.

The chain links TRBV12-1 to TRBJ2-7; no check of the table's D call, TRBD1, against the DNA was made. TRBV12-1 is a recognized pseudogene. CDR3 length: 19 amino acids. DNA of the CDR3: TGTGCCAGCAGCTTTGGCTCGGTCAACCCCTTACCCAGGTCCTACGAGCAGTACTTC. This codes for CASSFGSVNPLPRSYEQYF.

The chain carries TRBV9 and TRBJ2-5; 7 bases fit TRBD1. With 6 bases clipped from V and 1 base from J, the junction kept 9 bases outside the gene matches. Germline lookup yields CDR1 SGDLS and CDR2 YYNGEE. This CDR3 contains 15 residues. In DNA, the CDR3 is TGTGCCAGCACCCCATACGGGACAGCCCAAGAGACCCAGTACTTC. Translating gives CASTPYGTAQETQYF.

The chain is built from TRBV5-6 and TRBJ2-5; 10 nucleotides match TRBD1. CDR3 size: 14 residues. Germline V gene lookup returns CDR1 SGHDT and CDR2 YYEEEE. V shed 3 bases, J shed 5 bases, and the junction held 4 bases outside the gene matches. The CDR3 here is CASSSPGQGETQYF. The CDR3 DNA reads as TGTGCCAGCAGCTCCCCGGGACAGGGGGAGACCCAGTACTTC.

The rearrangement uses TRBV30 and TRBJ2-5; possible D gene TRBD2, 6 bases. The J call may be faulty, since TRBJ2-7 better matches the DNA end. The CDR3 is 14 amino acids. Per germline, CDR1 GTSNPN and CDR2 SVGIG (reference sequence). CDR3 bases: TGTGCCTGGAGTTTCGGAGGGAAATCCTACGAGCAGTACTTC. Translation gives CAWSFGGKSYEQYF.

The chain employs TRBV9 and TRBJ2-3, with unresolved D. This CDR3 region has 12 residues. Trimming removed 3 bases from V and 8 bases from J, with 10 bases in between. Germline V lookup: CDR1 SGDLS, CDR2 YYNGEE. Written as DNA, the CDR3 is TGTGCCAGCAGCGGACTCGTGTCTACGCAGTATTTT. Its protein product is CASSGLVSTQYF.

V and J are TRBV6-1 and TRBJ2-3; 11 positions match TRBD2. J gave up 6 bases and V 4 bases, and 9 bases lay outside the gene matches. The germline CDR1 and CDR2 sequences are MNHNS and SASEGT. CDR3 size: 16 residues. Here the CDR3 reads CASSAVLAGAMDTQYF. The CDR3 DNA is TGTGCCAGCAGTGCCGTACTAGCGGGGGCGATGGATACGCAGTATTTT.

The CDR3 bases are TGTGCCAGTAGTATGTGGAGGGAGGGCACTGAAGCTTTCTTT. Encoded protein: CASSMWREGTEAFF. The rearrangement uses TRBV19 and TRBJ1-1; D uncertain. CDR1 LNHDA and CDR2 SQIVND come from the germline V gene (reference sequence). This CDR3 contains 14 residues. Deletions cut 3 bases from V and 4 bases from J, with 12 bases between.

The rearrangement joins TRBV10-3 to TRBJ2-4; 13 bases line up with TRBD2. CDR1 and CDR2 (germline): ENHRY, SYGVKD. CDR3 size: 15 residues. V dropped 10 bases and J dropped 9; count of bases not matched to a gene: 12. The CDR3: CAKETSGGLVTIQYF. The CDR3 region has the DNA TGTGCCAAGGAGACTAGCGGGGGGTTGGTAACCATTCAGTACTTC.

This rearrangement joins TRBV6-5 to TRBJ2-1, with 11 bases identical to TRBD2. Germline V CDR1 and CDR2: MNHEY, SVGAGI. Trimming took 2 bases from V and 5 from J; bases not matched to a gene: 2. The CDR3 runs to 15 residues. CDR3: CASSYGTSGDNEQFF. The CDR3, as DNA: TGTGCCAGCAGTTACGGGACTAGCGGAGACAATGAGCAGTTCTTC.

The CDR3 protein is CASSRPGGDQPQHF. In nucleotides, the CDR3 is TGTGCCAGCAGCCGGCCTGGGGGGGATCAGCCCCAGCATTTT. The chain uses TRBV4-2 and TRBJ1-5; tentatively, D is TRBD1 (5 bases). Germline V lookup: CDR1 LGHNA, CDR2 YNFKEQ. The CDR3 totals 14 residues. V dropped 4 bases and J dropped 5 bases, with 12 bases sitting between them.

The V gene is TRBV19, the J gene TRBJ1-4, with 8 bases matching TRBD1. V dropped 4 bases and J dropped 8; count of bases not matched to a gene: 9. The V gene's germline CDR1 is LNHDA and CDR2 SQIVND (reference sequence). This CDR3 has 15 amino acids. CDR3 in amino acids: CASSTGGASKEKLFF. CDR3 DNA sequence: TGTGCCAGTAGTACAGGGGGCGCGAGTAAAGAAAAACTGTTTTTT.

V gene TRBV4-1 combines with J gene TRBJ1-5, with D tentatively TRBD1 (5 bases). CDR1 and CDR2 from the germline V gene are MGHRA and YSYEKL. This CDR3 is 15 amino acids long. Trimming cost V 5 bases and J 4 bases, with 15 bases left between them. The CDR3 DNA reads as TGCGCCAGCAGCTCCTGGGCGGGGGGGAATCAGCCCCAGCATTTT. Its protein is CASSSWAGGNQPQHF.

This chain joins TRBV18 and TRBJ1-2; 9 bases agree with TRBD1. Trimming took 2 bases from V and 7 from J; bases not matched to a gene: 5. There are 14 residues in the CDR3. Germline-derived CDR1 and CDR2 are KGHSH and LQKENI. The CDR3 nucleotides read TGTGCCAGCTCACCAGGGACAGGGAGTGGTGGCTACACCTTC. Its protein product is CASSPGTGSGGYTF.

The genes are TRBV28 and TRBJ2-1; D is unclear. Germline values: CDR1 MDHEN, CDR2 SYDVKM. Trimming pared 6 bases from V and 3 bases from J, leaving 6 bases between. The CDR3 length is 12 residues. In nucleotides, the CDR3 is TGTGCCAGCAGGGCTCTCTACAATGAGCAGTTCTTC. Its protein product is CASRALYNEQFF.

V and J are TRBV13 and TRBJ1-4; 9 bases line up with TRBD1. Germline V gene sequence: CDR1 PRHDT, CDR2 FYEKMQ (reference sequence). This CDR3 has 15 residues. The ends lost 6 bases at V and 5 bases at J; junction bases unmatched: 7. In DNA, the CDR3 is TGTGCCAGCAGTCAACAGGGGGCATGGAATGAAAAACTGTTTTTT. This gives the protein CASSQQGAWNEKLFF.

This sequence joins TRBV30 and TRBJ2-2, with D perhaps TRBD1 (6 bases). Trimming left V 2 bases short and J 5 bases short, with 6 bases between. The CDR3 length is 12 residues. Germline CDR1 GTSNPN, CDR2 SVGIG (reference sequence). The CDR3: CAWSRGTGELFF. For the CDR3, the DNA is TGTGCCTGGAGTAGGGGGACCGGGGAGCTGTTTTTT.

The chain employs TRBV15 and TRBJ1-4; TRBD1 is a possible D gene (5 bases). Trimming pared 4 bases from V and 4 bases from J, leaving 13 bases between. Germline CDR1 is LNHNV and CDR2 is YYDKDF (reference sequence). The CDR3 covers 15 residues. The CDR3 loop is CATSKWEDINEKLFF. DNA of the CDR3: TGTGCCACCAGCAAGTGGGAGGACATTAATGAAAAACTGTTTTTT.

The CDR3 nucleotides read TGTGCCAGCAGCGATATTAGCGGGAGCTCCTACAATGAGCAGTTCTTC. It codes for CASSDISGSSYNEQFF. This chain links TRBV7-2 with TRBJ2-1; 9 nucleotides match TRBD2. The V gene's germline CDR1 is SGHTA and CDR2 FQGNSA. The CDR3 totals 16 residues. V lost 5 bases and J lost 0; bases outside the gene matches: 5.

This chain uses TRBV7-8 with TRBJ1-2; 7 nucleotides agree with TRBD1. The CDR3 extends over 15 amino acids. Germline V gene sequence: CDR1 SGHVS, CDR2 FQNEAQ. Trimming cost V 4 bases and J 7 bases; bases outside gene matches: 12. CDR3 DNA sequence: TGTGCCAGCAGCTCCCGGGCCCGCGAGGGGGCTGGCTACACCTTC. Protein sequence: CASSSRAREGAGYTF.

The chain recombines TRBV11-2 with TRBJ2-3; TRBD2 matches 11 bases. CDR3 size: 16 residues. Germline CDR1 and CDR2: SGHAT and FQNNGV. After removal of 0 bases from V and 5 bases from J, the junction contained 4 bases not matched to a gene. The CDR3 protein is CASSLELAGGLDTQYF. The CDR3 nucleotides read TGTGCCAGCAGCTTAGAGCTAGCGGGAGGTTTAGATACGCAGTATTTT.

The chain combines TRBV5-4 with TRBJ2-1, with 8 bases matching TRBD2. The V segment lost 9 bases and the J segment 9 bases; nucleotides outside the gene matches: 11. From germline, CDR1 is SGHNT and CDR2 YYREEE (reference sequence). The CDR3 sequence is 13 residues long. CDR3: CAIISGGLGEQFF. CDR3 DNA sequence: TGTGCCATCATCTCGGGGGGGCTAGGTGAGCAGTTCTTC.

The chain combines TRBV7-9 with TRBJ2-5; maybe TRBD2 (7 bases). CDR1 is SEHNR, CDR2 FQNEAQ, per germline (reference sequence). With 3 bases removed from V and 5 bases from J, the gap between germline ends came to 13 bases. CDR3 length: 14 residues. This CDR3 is CASSLGGGVETQYF. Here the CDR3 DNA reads TGTGCCAGCAGCTTGGGAGGGGGGGTCGAGACCCAGTACTTC.

CDR3 nucleotide sequence: TGTGCCAGCAGCTTAGGGGACAGAGAATCTTCACCCCTCCACTTT. Translating it yields CASSLGDRESSPLHF. The chain links TRBV7-9 to TRBJ1-6; 7 bases are shared with TRBD1. The germline CDR1 and CDR2 sequences are SEHNR and FQNEAQ (reference sequence). This CDR3 is built from 15 residues. The V and J ends lost 1 base and 9 bases, in that order; junction bases with no gene match: 6.

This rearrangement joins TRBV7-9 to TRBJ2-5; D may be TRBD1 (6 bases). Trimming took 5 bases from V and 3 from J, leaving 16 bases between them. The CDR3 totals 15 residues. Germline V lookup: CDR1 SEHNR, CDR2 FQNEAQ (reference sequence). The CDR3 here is CASSAGTTGEETQYF. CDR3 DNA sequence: TGTGCCAGCAGCGCCGGGACAACCGGAGAAGAGACCCAGTACTTC.